The next 20 T cell receptor beta chains were all read from a single sample in a study of cytomegalovirus exposure and HLA in healthy donors. Sequencing used immunoSEQ multiplex PCR; TCRdb keeps in-frame clones, though not all of them. The sample shows about 150,000 clones, roughly 89% of them seen only once. The source material was PBMCs. These receptors were obtained from a man younger than 30 in good health and CMV-seropositive.

Only a few counts were recorded for this clone. This chain connects TRBV25-1 to TRBJ1-2; perhaps TRBD1 as D (5 bases). This CDR3 is built from 16 residues. Germline V gene lookup returns CDR1 MGHDK and CDR2 SYGVNS. The V end lost 3 bases, the J end lost 4 bases, and 18 bases lay between the germline ends. The CDR3 nucleotides read TGTGCCAGCAGTGATTCACGACAGAGTCGGATCTATGGCTACACCTTC. Amino acids: CASSDSRQSRIYGYTF.

The chain couples TRBV11-3 to TRBJ2-3; 8 nucleotides align to TRBD2. CDR3 length: 15 residues. V shed 4 bases and J 6 bases; nucleotides not matched to a gene: 9. Looked up from germline, CDR1 is SGHNT and CDR2 is YENEEA. As DNA, the CDR3 is TGTGCCAGCAGCTCAAGCGGTAGCGGGGCCGATACGCAGTATTTT. This sequence encodes CASSSSGSGADTQYF. Combining the CDR3 with reference TRBV11-3 and TRBJ2-3 gives the whole variable domain EAGVVQSPRYKIIEKKQPVAFWCNPISGHNTLYWYLQNLGQGPELLIRYENEEAVDDSQLPKDRFSAERLKGVDSTLKIQPAELGDSAVYLCASSSSGSGADTQYFGPGTRLTVL.

This clone showed up just once. The V gene is TRBV5-1, the J gene TRBJ1-2; TRBD1 matches at 9 bases. The CDR3 length is 14 residues. Germline V gives CDR1 SGHRS, CDR2 YFSETQ. V lost 3 bases to trimming and J lost 6 bases; unmatched junction nucleotides: 6. This CDR3 reads CASSSDRGYDGYTF. The CDR3 nucleotides read TGCGCCAGCAGCTCGGACAGGGGTTATGATGGCTACACCTTC. Filled out from reference TRBV5-1 and TRBJ1-2, the complete variable domain reads KAGVTQTPRYLIKTRGQQVTLSCSPISGHRSVSWYQQTPGQGLQFLFEYFSETQRNKGNFPGRFSGRQFSNSRSEMNVSTLELGDSALYLCASSSDRGYDGYTFGSGTRLTVV.

This clone has just a few counts. The chain recombines TRBV18 with TRBJ2-2, with D possibly being TRBD2 (5 bases). Trimming took off 3 bases at V and 6 bases at J, with 8 bases between the two ends. This CDR3 is built from 13 residues. Germline assignment: CDR1 KGHSH and CDR2 LQKENI. CDR3 nucleotides: TGTGCCAGCTCACCGACCGGGGCCGGGGAGCTGTTTTTT. It translates to CASSPTGAGELFF.

The genes are TRBV28 and TRBJ2-5; tentatively, D is TRBD2 (7 bases). The V end lost 7 bases, the J end lost 5 bases, and 14 bases lay between the germline ends. Germline-derived CDR1 and CDR2 are MDHEN and SYDVKM. The CDR3 has 13 amino acids. CDR3 sequence: CASTPGGEETQYF. DNA for the CDR3: TGTGCCAGCACCCCGGGGGGCGAGGAGACCCAGTACTTC.

The chain employs TRBV9 and TRBJ2-3; unclear D gene. Germline V CDR1 and CDR2: SGDLS, YYNGEE. Trimming shortened V by 9 bases and J by 2 bases, and 16 bases separated the two germline ends. The CDR3 totals 14 residues. In DNA form, the CDR3 reads TGTGCCACACCGTCTCTAGGAGTCACAGATACGCAGTATTTT. It specifies CATPSLGVTDTQYF.

The chain has TRBV6-5 and TRBJ1-1; the D is unclear. The germline gives CDR1 MNHEY, CDR2 SVGAGI. The CDR3 is 13 residues long. With 5 bases removed from V and 4 bases from J, the gap between germline ends came to 11 bases. This CDR3 reads CASSRGGGTEAFF. The DNA for the CDR3 is TGTGCCAGCAGTCGAGGTGGAGGCACTGAAGCTTTCTTT.

A few counts support this clone. This chain joins TRBV30 and TRBJ1-6, with 8 bases fitting TRBD1. Germline CDR1 is GTSNPN and CDR2 is SVGIG (reference sequence). V shed 0 bases, J shed 9 bases, and the junction held 4 bases outside the gene matches. The CDR3 covers 14 residues. CDR3 DNA sequence: TGTGCCTGGAGTGTACGACAGGGGAGTTCACCCCTCCACTTT. It codes for CAWSVRQGSSPLHF.

As concerns this clone: Within the sample, other DNA sequences also encode this same CDR3. This chain uses TRBV27 with TRBJ1-5; maybe TRBD1 (5 bases). Germline lookup yields CDR1 MNHEY and CDR2 SMNVEV (reference sequence). This CDR3 is 14 amino acids long. V was clipped by 3 bases and J by 3 bases, with 9 bases between them. The CDR3 reads CASSFGGDNQPQHF. DNA of the CDR3: TGTGCCAGCAGTTTCGGGGGAGACAATCAGCCCCAGCATTTT.

The genes are TRBV12-2 and TRBJ1-6; the table names TRBD1, a call not compared with the DNA. TRBV12-2 is a documented pseudogene. This CDR3 comprises 15 residues. CDR3: CASRLGGGRNSPLHF. The CDR3 region has the DNA TGTGCAAGTCGCTTAGGAGGGGGTCGAAATTCACCCCTCCACTTT.

The chain combines TRBV27 with TRBJ2-7; possibly TRBD1 for D (6 bases). Germline V gene lookup returns CDR1 MNHEY and CDR2 SMNVEV (reference sequence). The ends were cut back, 3 bases at V and 3 bases at J, with 12 bases in the middle. This CDR3 spans 14 amino acids. DNA for the CDR3: TGTGCCAGCAGTTTCCAACAGGGTGGCTACGAGCAGTACTTC. This gives the protein CASSFQQGGYEQYF.

The CDR3 DNA follows: TGTGCCAGCAGCCCTGGGACAGCTGGAAACACCATATATTTT. Protein product: CASSPGTAGNTIYF. The chain links TRBV14 to TRBJ1-3; 7 bases agree with TRBD1. V lost 4 bases and J lost 2; bases outside the gene matches: 2. The CDR3 covers 14 residues. Germline loops: CDR1 SGHDN, CDR2 FVKESK.

This clone showed up just a few times. The V call is TRBV28, the J call TRBJ2-3; 9 bases match TRBD1. CDR1 and CDR2 from the germline V gene are MDHEN and SYDVKM. CDR3 size: 18 residues. The junction had 21 bases not matched to a gene; V was cut back by 7 bases and J by 7 bases. CDR3 DNA: TGTGCCAGCACAACCCAAACACCGGGACAGGGAAGTATTAATACGCAGTATTTT. Translated, it gives CASTTQTPGQGSINTQYF.

The CDR3 is CASSVSGVSSYNEQFF. CDR3 DNA: TGTGCCAGCAGCGTTAGCGGGGTAAGCTCCTACAATGAGCAGTTCTTC. The chain is built from TRBV9 and TRBJ2-1, with 8 nucleotides matching TRBD2. Per the germline V gene, CDR1 is SGDLS and CDR2 is YYNGEE. CDR3 length: 16 amino acids. Trimming removed 2 bases from V and 0 bases from J; junction bases left unmatched: 4. The variable domain in full, with the rest retrieved from reference TRBV9 and TRBJ2-1, is DSGVTQTPKHLITATGQRVTLRCSPRSGDLSVYWYQQSLDQGLQFLIQYYNGEERAKGNILERFSAQQFPDLHSELNLSSLELGDSALYFCASSVSGVSSYNEQFFGPGTRLTVL.

This clone was counted between two and nine times. V gene TRBV5-6 combines with J gene TRBJ1-2; D is perhaps TRBD1 (5 bases). CDR1 and CDR2 (germline): SGHDT, YYEEEE. Trimming shortened V by 4 bases and J by 3 bases, and 13 bases separated the two germline ends. The CDR3 has 14 residues. The CDR3 region is CASSRQGLDYGYTF. CDR3 in DNA: TGTGCCAGCAGCAGGCAGGGTCTTGACTATGGCTACACCTTC.

The rearrangement uses TRBV5-1 and TRBJ2-1; TRBD2 matches at 8 bases. The germline gives CDR1 SGHRS, CDR2 YFSETQ. Trimming cost V 7 bases and J 2 bases; bases outside gene matches: 5. The CDR3 consists of 14 residues. The CDR3 loop is CASREGETYNEQFF. The CDR3 DNA reads TGCGCCAGCCGGGAGGGGGAGACCTACAATGAGCAGTTCTTC.

The CDR3 region is CASSQTRASGRWTGELFF. CDR3 nucleotide sequence: TGCGCCAGCAGCCAAACGAGGGCTAGCGGGAGGTGGACCGGGGAGCTGTTTTTT. The chain recombines TRBV4-1 with TRBJ2-2; TRBD2 matches at 11 bases. The V and J ends lost 2 bases and 5 bases, in that order; junction bases with no gene match: 10. The CDR3 contains 18 residues. Germline assignment: CDR1 MGHRA and CDR2 YSYEKL.

The J gene is TRBJ2-1, the V gene TRBV7-2; maybe TRBD2 (5 bases). Germline V gene data show CDR1 as SGHTA and CDR2 as FQGNSA. This CDR3 is 17 amino acids long. V was clipped by 0 bases and J by 1 base, with 13 bases between them. CDR3 bases: TGTGCCAGCAGCTTAGCGCTCGGAGGATTTTCCTACAATGAGCAGTTCTTC. It is translated as CASSLALGGFSYNEQFF.

The gene calls are TRBV25-1 and TRBJ1-1; no clear D. V was pared by 1 base and J by 5 bases, with 17 bases between. This CDR3 region has 16 residues. In germline, CDR1 is MGHDK, CDR2 SYGVNS. The CDR3 loop is CASSESFTGVRTEAFF. In nucleotides, the CDR3 is TGTGCCAGCAGTGAATCGTTCACCGGGGTTCGAACTGAAGCTTTCTTT.

The V and J genes are TRBV18 and TRBJ2-3, with D tentatively TRBD1 (6 bases). Looked up from germline, CDR1 is KGHSH and CDR2 is LQKENI. The CDR3 is made up of 14 amino acids. Trimming stripped 3 bases from V and 1 base from J, with 8 bases between. For the CDR3, the DNA is TGTGCCAGCTCACCCAAGGGGGGCACAGATACGCAGTATTTT. Encoded protein: CASSPKGGTDTQYF.